Reported below is one TCR beta chain. Germline loops: CDR1 SGDLS, CDR2 YYNGEE. The V and J ends lost 1 base and 9 bases respectively, with 13 bases between them. The CDR3 runs 13 residues. The data belong to a study of blood T cell repertoires in COVID-19. Overall study: From T cells, B-cell-depleted T cells, or PBMCs came the material, which was cDNA or gDNA.

Only in-frame clones appear in the TCRdb table, and some are missing; sequencing was by immunoSEQ multiplex PCR. The data contain about 170,000 clones, around nine tenths of them singletons. The TCR was taken from a woman aged 80 or over with COVID-19, enrolled during active disease. Sequences were obtained from peripheral blood. The chain uses TRBV9 and TRBJ2-5; D ambiguous. DNA of the CDR3: TGTGCCAGCAGCGTATCAATGACTGGTGCCCAGTACTTC. This translates into CASSVSMTGAQYF.